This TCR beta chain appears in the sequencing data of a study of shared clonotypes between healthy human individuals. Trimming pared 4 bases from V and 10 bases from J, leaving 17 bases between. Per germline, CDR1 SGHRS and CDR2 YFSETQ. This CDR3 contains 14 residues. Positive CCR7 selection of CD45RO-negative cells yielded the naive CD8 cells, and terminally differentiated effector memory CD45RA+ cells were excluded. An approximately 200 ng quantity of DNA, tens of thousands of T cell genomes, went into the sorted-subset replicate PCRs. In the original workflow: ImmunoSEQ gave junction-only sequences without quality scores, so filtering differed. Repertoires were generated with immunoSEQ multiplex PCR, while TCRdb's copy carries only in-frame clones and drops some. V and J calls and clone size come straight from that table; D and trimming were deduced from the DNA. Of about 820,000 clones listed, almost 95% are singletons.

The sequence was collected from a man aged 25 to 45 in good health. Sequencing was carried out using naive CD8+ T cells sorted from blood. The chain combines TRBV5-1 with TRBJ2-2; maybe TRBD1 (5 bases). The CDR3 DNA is TGCGCCAGCAGCATCGGACACCCTAGTGTGGAGCTGTTTTTT. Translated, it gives CASSIGHPSVELFF. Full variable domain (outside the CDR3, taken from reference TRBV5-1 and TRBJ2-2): KAGVTQTPRYLIKTRGQQVTLSCSPISGHRSVSWYQQTPGQGLQFLFEYFSETQRNKGNFPGRFSGRQFSNSRSEMNVSTLELGDSALYLCASSIGHPSVELFFGEGSRLTVL.